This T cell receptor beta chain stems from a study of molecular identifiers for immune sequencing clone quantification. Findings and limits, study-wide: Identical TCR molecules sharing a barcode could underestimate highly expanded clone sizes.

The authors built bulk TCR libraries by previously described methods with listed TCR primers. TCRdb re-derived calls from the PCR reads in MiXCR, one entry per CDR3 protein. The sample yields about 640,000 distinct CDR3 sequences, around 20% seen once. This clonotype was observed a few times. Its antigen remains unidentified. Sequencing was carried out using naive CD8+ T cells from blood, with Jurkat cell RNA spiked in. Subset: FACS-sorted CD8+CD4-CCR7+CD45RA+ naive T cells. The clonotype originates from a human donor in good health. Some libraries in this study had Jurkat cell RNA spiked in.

CDR3 coding DNA: TGTGCCAGTAGTACCCACAGTTACAATGAGCAGTTCTTC. This codes for CASSTHSYNEQFF. The V and J genes are TRBV19 and TRBJ2-1; D not certain. The CDR3 totals 13 residues. From germline, CDR1 is LNHDA and CDR2 SQIVND (reference sequence). V shed 4 bases and J shed 4 bases, with 8 bases lying between them.